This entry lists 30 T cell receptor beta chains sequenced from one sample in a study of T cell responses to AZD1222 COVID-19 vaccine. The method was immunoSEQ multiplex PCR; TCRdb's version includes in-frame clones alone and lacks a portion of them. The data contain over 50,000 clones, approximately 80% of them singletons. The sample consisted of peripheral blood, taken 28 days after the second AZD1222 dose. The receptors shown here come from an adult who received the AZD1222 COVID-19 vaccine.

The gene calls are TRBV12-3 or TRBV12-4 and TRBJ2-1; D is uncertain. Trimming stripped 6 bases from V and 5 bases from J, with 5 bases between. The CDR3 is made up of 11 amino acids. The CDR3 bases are TGTGCCAGCAGCCTTAACAATGAGCAGTTCTTC. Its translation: CASSLNNEQFF.

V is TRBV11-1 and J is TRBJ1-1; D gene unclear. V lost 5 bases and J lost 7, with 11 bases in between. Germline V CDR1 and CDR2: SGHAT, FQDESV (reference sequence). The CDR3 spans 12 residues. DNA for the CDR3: TGTGCCAGCAGCGTACATCGCGGTGAAGCTTTCTTT. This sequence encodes CASSVHRGEAFF.

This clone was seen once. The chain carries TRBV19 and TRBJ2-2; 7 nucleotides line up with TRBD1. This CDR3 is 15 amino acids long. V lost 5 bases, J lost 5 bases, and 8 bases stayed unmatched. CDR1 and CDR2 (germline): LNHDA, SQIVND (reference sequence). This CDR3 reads CASSSAGGWTGELFF. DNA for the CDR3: TGTGCCAGTAGTTCGGCAGGGGGATGGACCGGGGAGCTGTTTTTT.

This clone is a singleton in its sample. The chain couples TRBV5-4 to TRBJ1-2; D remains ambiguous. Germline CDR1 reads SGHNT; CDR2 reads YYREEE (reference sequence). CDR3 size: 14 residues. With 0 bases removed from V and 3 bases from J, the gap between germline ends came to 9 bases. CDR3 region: CASSLGLSDYGYTF. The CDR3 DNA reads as TGTGCCAGCAGCTTGGGTCTTTCCGACTATGGCTACACCTTC.

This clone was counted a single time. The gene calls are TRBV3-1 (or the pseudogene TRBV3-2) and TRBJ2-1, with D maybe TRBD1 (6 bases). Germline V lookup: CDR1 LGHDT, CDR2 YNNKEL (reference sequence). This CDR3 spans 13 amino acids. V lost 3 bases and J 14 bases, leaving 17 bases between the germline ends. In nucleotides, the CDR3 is TGTGCCAGCAGCCATACGGAGCAAAGGGGGAAGTTCTTC. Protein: CASSHTEQRGKFF.

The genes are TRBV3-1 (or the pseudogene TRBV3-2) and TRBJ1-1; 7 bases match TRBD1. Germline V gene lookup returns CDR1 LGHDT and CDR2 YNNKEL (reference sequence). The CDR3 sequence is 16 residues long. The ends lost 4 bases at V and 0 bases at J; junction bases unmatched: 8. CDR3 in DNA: TGTGCCAGCAGCCTTGGGACAGACCTTATGAACACTGAAGCTTTCTTT. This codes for CASSLGTDLMNTEAFF.

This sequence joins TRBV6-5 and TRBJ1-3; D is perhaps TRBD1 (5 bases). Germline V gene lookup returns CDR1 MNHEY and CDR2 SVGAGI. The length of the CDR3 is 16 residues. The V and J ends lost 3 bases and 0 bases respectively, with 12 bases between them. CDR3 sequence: CASSYTGRASGNTIYF. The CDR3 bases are TGTGCCAGCAGTTATACGGGCAGGGCCTCTGGAAACACCATATATTTT.

CDR3 in DNA: TGTGCCAGCCGACAGGGGATCCACACTGAAGCTTTCTTT. It specifies CASRQGIHTEAFF. The genes are TRBV12-3 or TRBV12-4 and TRBJ1-1; TRBD1 agrees at 8 bases. Trimming cost V 8 bases and J 3 bases; bases outside gene matches: 5. This CDR3 spans 13 amino acids.

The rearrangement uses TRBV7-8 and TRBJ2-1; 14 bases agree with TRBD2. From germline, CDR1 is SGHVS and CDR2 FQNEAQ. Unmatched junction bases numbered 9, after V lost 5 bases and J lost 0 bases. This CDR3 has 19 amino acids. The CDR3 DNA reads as TGTGCCAGCAGCCCTAGGACTAGCGGGGGGCCGAGCTCCTACAATGAGCAGTTCTTC. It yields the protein CASSPRTSGGPSSYNEQFF.

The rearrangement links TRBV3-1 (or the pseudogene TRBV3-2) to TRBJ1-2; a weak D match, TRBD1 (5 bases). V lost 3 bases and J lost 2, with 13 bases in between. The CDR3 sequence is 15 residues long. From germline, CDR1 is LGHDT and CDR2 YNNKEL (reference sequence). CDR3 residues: CASSHDDRQNYGYTF. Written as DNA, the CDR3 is TGTGCCAGCAGCCACGATGACCGACAGAACTATGGCTACACCTTC.

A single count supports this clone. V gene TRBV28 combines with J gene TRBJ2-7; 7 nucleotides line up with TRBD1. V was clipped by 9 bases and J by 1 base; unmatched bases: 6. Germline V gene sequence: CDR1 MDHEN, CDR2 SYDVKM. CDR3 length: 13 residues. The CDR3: CASGRRGSYEQYV. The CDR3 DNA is TGTGCCAGTGGGCGCAGGGGGTCCTACGAGCAGTACGTC.

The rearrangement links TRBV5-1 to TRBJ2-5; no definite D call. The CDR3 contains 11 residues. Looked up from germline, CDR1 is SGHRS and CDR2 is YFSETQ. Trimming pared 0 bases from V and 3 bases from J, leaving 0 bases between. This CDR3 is CASSLEETQYF. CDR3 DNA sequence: TGCGCCAGCAGCTTGGAAGAGACCCAGTACTTC.

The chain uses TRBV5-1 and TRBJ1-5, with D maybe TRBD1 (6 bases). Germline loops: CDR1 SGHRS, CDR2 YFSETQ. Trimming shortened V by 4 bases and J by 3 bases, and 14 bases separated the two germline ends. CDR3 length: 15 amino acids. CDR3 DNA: TGCGCCAGCAGCCCGGGGAGGGGGAACAATCAGCCCCAGCATTTT. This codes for CASSPGRGNNQPQHF.

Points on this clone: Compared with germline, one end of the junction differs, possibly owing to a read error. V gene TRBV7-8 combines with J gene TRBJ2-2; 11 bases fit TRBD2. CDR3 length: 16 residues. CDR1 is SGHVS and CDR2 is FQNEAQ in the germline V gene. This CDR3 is CASSLVETSGAGGLFF. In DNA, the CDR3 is TGTGCCAGCAGCTTAGTCGAGACTAGCGGGGCAGGGGGGCTGTTTTTT.

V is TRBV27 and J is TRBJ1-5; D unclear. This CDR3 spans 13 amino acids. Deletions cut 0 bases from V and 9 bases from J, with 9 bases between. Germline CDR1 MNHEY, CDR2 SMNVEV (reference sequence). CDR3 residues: CASSLSPPWPQHF. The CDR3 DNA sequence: TGTGCCAGCAGTTTATCCCCCCCTTGGCCCCAGCATTTT.

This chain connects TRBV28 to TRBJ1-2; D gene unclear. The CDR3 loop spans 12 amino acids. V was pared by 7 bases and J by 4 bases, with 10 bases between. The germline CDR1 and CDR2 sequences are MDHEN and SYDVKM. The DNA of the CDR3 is TGTGCCAGCAATTCGCAGTCCTATGGCTACACCTTC. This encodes CASNSQSYGYTF.

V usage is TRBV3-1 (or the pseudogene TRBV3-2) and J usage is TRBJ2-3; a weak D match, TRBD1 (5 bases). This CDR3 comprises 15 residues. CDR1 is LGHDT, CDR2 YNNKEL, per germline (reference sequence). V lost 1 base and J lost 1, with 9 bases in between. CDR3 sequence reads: CASSQAQGRTDTQYF. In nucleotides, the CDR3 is TGTGCCAGCAGCCAAGCCCAGGGCCGCACAGATACGCAGTATTTT.

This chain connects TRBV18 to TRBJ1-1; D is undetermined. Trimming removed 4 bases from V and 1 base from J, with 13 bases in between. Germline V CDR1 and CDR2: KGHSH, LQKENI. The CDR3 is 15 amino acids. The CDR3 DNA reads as TGTGCCAGCTCACGGGAGCAAGGGAGGAACACTGAAGCTTTCTTT. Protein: CASSREQGRNTEAFF.

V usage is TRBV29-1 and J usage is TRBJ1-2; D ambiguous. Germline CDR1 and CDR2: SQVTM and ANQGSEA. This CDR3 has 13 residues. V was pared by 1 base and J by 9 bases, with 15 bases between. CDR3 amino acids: CSVEALNAGRYTF. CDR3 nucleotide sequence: TGCAGCGTTGAAGCCCTGAATGCGGGTCGCTACACCTTC.

The CDR3: CASSLDVGNQPQHF. CDR3 coding DNA: TGTGCCAGCAGCTTAGATGTGGGAAATCAGCCCCAGCATTTT. The V gene is TRBV7-2, the J gene TRBJ1-5; D gene uncertain. This CDR3 is 14 amino acids long. Germline V gene data show CDR1 as SGHTA and CDR2 as FQGNSA. V was clipped by 1 base and J by 4 bases, with 8 bases between them.

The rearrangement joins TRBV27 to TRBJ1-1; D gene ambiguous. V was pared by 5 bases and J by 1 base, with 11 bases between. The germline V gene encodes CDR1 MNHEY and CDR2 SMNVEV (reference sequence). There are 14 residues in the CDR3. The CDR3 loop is CASSTHTANTEAFF. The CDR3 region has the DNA TGTGCCAGCAGTACACACACAGCGAACACTGAAGCTTTCTTT.

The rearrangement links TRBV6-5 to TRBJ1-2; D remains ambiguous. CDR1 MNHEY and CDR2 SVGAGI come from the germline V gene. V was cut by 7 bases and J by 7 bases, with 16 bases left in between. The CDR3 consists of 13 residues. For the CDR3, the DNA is TGTGCCAGCACCAAAGAGAGGGAAAGTGGCTACACCTTC. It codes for CASTKERESGYTF.

CDR3 sequence: CASSQDRAGVGEQYF. CDR3 DNA sequence: TGCGCCAGCAGCCAAGATAGGGCGGGAGTGGGCGAGCAGTACTTC. This sequence joins TRBV4-1 and TRBJ2-7; 7 nucleotides agree with TRBD2. Germline values: CDR1 MGHRA, CDR2 YSYEKL. The CDR3 sequence is 15 residues long. Trimming cost V 0 bases and J 6 bases; bases outside gene matches: 8.

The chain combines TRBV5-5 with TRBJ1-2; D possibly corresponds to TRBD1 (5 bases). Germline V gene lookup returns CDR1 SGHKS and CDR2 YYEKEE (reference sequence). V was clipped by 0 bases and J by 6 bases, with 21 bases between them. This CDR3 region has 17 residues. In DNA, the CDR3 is TGTGCCAGCAGCTTGGGACCCTCCAGGGTGGTTCAAAATGGCTACACCTTC. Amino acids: CASSLGPSRVVQNGYTF.

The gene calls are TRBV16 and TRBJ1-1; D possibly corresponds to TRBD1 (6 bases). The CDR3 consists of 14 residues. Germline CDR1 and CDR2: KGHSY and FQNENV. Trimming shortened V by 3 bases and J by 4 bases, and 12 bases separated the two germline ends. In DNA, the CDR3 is TGTGCCAGCAGCCAGTTTCAGGGGAGCACTGAAGCTTTCTTT. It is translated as CASSQFQGSTEAFF.

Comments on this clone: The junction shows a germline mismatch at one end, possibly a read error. In DNA, the CDR3 is TGTGCCAGTAGTATTGCTGATTCTAGCCCCCAATACTTC. Its protein product is CASSIADSSPQYF. The chain employs TRBV19 and TRBJ2-5; possibly TRBD2 for D (5 bases). CDR3 size: 13 residues. In germline, CDR1 is LNHDA, CDR2 SQIVND (reference sequence).

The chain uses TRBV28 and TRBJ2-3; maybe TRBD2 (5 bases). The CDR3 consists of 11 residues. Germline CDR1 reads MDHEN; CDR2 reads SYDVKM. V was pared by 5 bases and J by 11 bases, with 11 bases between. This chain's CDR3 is CASSRGRGQYF. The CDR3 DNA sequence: TGTGCCAGCAGTCGGGGTCGGGGGCAGTATTTT.

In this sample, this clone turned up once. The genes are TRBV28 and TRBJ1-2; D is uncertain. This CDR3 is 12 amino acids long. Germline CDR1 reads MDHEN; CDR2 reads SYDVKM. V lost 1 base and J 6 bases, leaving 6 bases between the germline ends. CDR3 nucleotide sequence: TGTGCCAGCAGTTTATTCGACAATGGCTACACCTTC. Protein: CASSLFDNGYTF.

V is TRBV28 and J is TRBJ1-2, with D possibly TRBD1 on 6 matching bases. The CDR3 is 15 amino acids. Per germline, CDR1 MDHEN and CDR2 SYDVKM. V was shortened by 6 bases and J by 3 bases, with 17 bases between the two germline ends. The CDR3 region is CASSHSTGADYGYTF. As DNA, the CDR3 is TGTGCCAGCAGCCACTCGACAGGAGCTGACTATGGCTACACCTTC.

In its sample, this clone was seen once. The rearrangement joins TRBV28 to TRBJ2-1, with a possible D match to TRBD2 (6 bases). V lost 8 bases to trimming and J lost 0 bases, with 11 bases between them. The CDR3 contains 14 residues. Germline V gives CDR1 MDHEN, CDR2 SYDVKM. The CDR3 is CASSRGTSYNEQFF. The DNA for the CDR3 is TGTGCCAGCTCTCGCGGGACCTCCTACAATGAGCAGTTCTTC.